This T cell receptor beta chain was recorded in a study of control samples from healthy donors and cancer patients (dated by TCRdb to about 2020). The library was generated by the immunoSEQ multiplex PCR assay. TCRdb obtained this table from immuneACCESS and retained in-frame rearrangements with V and J assigned. These tables miss some clones; where compared with another copy, unresolved V genes account for less than half of the shortfall, and the remainder is unexplained. The sample table lists 100,000 to 150,000 clones, approximately 90% of them with a count of one. The ten biggest clones cover more than 2.5% of the sample. Notes on this clone: Its antigen has not been determined. The record has no base qualities; no much larger clone is one base away.

The germline V gene specifies KGHSH as CDR1 and LQKENI as CDR2. V and J lose 5 bases and 4 bases, and a span of 21 bases separates them. The CDR3 measures 16 amino acids from cysteine to phenylalanine. Only CDR3 DNA is held: 48 bases, read in frame from base 1. The specimen was blood. The rearranged chain carries TRBV18 and TRBJ2-7; the D element might be TRBD1 or TRBD2, as each aligns at 6 bases. The TCR comes from a man over 45 in good health. The CDR3 here reads CASSTSGTRGMYEQYF. The DNA sequence is as follows: TGTGCCAGCTCAACGTCCGGGACACGGGGGATGTACGAGCAGTACTTC.